This T cell receptor beta chain was found in a study of cytomegalovirus exposure and HLA in healthy donors. General observations from the study: It is likely that the observed cluster of highly shared sequence variants was a sequencing artifact.

13 Jbeta primers and 60 Vbeta primers were used for the PCR. The protocol was immunoSEQ multiplex PCR, while the TCRdb copy is restricted to in-frame clones and leaves out a portion. This sample carries around 150,000 clones, approximately 78% of them seen once, and the ten largest clones take approximately 8.1%. Germline V CDR1 and CDR2: SGHNT, YYREEE (reference sequence). The CDR3 runs to 19 residues. V lost 0 bases and J lost 2; bases outside the gene matches: 16. Worth noting for this clone: The antigen remains undetermined.

Among the donors, all were healthy bone marrow donors. V is TRBV5-4 and J is TRBJ2-5; TRBD2 matches 7 bases. Source material: PBMCs. The sequence was collected from a woman in her forties or fifties in good health and CMV-seropositive. The CDR3 DNA is TGTGCCAGCAGCTTGGCCAGAGCGGGAACCTTCGGGGATCAAGAGACCCAGTACTTC. Translation gives CASSLARAGTFGDQETQYF.